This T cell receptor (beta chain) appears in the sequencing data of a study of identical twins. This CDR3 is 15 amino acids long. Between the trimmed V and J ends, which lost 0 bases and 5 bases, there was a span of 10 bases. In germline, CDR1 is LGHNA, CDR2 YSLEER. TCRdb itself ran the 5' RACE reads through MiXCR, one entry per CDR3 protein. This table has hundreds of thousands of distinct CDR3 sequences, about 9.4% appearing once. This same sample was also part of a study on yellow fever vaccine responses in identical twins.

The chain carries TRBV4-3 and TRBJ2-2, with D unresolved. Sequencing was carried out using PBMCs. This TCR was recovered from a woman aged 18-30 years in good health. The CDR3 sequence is CASSQDLSVTGELFF. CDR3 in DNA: TGCGCCAGCAGCCAAGATTTGAGCGTAACCGGGGAGCTGTTTTTT.